The 29 T cell receptor beta chains presented below share a single source sample, sequenced in a study of shared clonotypes between healthy human individuals. The method was immunoSEQ multiplex PCR; TCRdb's version includes in-frame clones alone and lacks a portion of them. This table has around 2.1 million clones, roughly 91% appearing once. CD45RO-negative cells were positively selected for CCR7, leaving out terminally differentiated effector memory CD45RA+ cells. The sample comprised naive CD8+ T cells from PBMCs. Source of these receptors: a man younger than 35 in good health. Some clones in this sample may be carry-over from other donors' samples.

This clone was found once. This chain connects TRBV9 to TRBJ2-1; TRBD2 aligns across 7 bases. The CDR3 consists of 16 residues. The V segment lost 0 bases and the J segment 4 bases; nucleotides outside the gene matches: 7. Looked up from germline, CDR1 is SGDLS and CDR2 is YYNGEE. CDR3 sequence reads: CASSVDGGSGYNEQFF. Here the CDR3 DNA reads TGTGCCAGCAGCGTAGACGGGGGGAGTGGTTACAATGAGCAGTTCTTC.

For this clone: A read error may account for a junction end that differs from germline. The chain uses TRBV7-9 and TRBJ2-7, with D hard to call. CDR3 length: 13 amino acids. Germline-derived CDR1 and CDR2 are SEHNR and FQNEAQ (reference sequence). The CDR3 loop reads CASSLGYGYEQYF. CDR3 nucleotide sequence: TGTGCCAGCAGCTTGGGATACGGCTACGAACAGTACTTC. The entire variable domain, with the rest obtained from reference TRBV7-9 and TRBJ2-7, is as follows: DTGVSQNPRHKITKRGQNVTFRCDPISEHNRLYWYRQTLGQGPEFLTYFQNEAQLEKSRLLSDRFSAERPKGSFSTLEIQRTEQGDSAMYLCASSLGYGYEQYFGPGTRLTVT.

V usage is TRBV5-1 and J usage is TRBJ2-5, with 7 nucleotides matching TRBD1. V gave up 3 bases and J gave up 3 bases; unmatched junction bases: 11. In germline, CDR1 is SGHRS, CDR2 YFSETQ. The CDR3 extends over 16 amino acids. The CDR3 region is CASSSFLLTGEETQYF. The CDR3 DNA reads TGCGCCAGCAGCTCATTTCTCCTTACAGGGGAAGAGACCCAGTACTTC.

V and J are TRBV6-6 and TRBJ2-3; 9 nucleotides line up with TRBD2. Per the germline V gene, CDR1 is MNHNY and CDR2 is SVGAGI (reference sequence). V trimming: 1 base; J trimming: 4 bases; junction bases outside the gene matches: 6. The CDR3 length is 16 residues. The CDR3 nucleotides read TGTGCCAGCAGTTACTTAGGCGGGAGGGCCGCAGATACGCAGTATTTT. The encoded protein is CASSYLGGRAADTQYF.

The V call is TRBV5-1, the J call TRBJ2-3, with TRBD2 as a possible D gene (7 bases). CDR1 is SGHRS and CDR2 is YFSETQ in the germline V gene. This CDR3 has 16 residues. Deletions cut 7 bases from V and 2 bases from J, with 20 bases between. The CDR3 DNA sequence: TGCGCCAGCCGAGAATACAGGGAGGGGGACACAGATACGCAGTATTTT. As protein: CASREYREGDTDTQYF.

The gene calls are TRBV10-2 and TRBJ2-1, with D unclear. Trimming cost V 3 bases and J 6 bases, with 15 bases left between them. This CDR3 has 15 amino acids. Germline-derived CDR1 and CDR2 are WSHSY and SAAADI. The CDR3 loop reads CASSEFGQTRNEQFF. CDR3 coding DNA: TGCGCCAGCAGTGAATTTGGGCAGACCCGCAATGAGCAGTTCTTC.

The chain couples TRBV11-2 to TRBJ1-1, with D hard to call. Germline values: CDR1 SGHAT, CDR2 FQNNGV. This CDR3 region has 15 residues. V lost 5 bases, J lost 0 bases, and 13 bases lay in between. The chain's CDR3 is CASSPTAGLNTEAFF. The DNA of the CDR3 is TGTGCCAGCAGCCCGACGGCGGGGTTGAACACTGAAGCTTTCTTT.

V is TRBV5-4 and J is TRBJ2-3; D could derive from TRBD1 or TRBD2 (7 bases each). V was pared by 0 bases and J by 5 bases, with 13 bases between. In germline, CDR1 is SGHNT, CDR2 YYREEE (reference sequence). This CDR3 is built from 15 residues. The CDR3 nucleotides read TGTGCCAGCAGCTTGGCTGCGGGGGACAGAGATACGCAGTATTTT. This encodes CASSLAAGDRDTQYF.

The chain combines TRBV30 with TRBJ2-1; 8 positions agree with TRBD2. The CDR3 spans 12 residues. Germline loops: CDR1 GTSNPN, CDR2 SVGIG (reference sequence). The ends lost 0 bases at V and 15 bases at J; junction bases unmatched: 7. The CDR3: CAWSVLSGKGFF. The CDR3 region has the DNA TGTGCCTGGAGTGTACTTAGCGGGAAGGGGTTCTTC.

With regard to this clone: Other DNA sequences in the sample encode the same CDR3. The V gene is TRBV25-1, the J gene TRBJ2-1, with D unresolved. V gave up 0 bases and J gave up 7 bases, with 1 base separating them. The germline CDR1 and CDR2 sequences are MGHDK and SYGVNS. CDR3 length equals 11 residues. Here the CDR3 DNA reads TGTGCCAGCAGTGAATATAATGAGCAGTTCTTC. Translated: CASSEYNEQFF.

Turning to this clone: Other DNA sequences in the sample encode the same CDR3. V usage is TRBV27 and J usage is TRBJ1-5; the D gene is possibly TRBD1 (5 bases). CDR3 length: 14 residues. CDR1 MNHEY and CDR2 SMNVEV come from the germline V gene (reference sequence). The V gene lost 4 bases and the J gene lost 0 bases, with 7 bases spanning the gap. The CDR3 loop reads CASSSGYSNQPQHF. CDR3 nucleotides: TGTGCCAGCAGTTCAGGGTATAGCAATCAGCCCCAGCATTTT.

CDR3 protein: CASSVAGERWQQFF. CDR3 nucleotide sequence: TGTGCCAGCAGCGTAGCGGGGGAAAGGTGGCAGCAGTTCTTC. The rearrangement joins TRBV9 to TRBJ2-1; possibly TRBD2 for D (6 bases). Germline-derived CDR1 and CDR2 are SGDLS and YYNGEE. Trimming pared 0 bases from V and 11 bases from J, leaving 15 bases between. CDR3 size: 14 residues. Full variable domain (missing parts from reference TRBV9 and TRBJ2-1): DSGVTQTPKHLITATGQRVTLRCSPRSGDLSVYWYQQSLDQGLQFLIQYYNGEERAKGNILERFSAQQFPDLHSELNLSSLELGDSALYFCASSVAGERWQQFFGPGTRLTVL.

On this clone: Within the sample, other DNA sequences also encode this same CDR3. The rearrangement joins TRBV7-9 to TRBJ2-7; the match to TRBD1 covers 7 bases. V shed 5 bases and J 2 bases; nucleotides not matched to a gene: 6. Germline loops: CDR1 SEHNR, CDR2 FQNEAQ (reference sequence). The CDR3 runs to 14 residues. In nucleotides, the CDR3 is TGTGCCAGCAGCCTATCCGGGACAGCCTACGAGCAGTACTTC. Its protein is CASSLSGTAYEQYF.

CDR3 coding DNA: TGTGCCAGCAGTCTGGGACTAGCGGCCTACAATGAGCAGTTCTTC. Its translation: CASSLGLAAYNEQFF. The V gene is TRBV6-6, the J gene TRBJ2-1; TRBD2 matches at 11 bases. This CDR3 region has 15 residues. V lost 5 bases to trimming and J lost 2 bases; unmatched junction nucleotides: 2. The germline V gene has CDR1 MNHNY and CDR2 SVGAGI (reference sequence).

This clone was picked up one time. This chain connects TRBV15 to TRBJ2-7; D not resolved. The CDR3 runs to 15 residues. The V and J ends lost 0 bases and 3 bases respectively, with 12 bases between them. Germline V gene lookup returns CDR1 LNHNV and CDR2 YYDKDF (reference sequence). The CDR3 region has the DNA TGTGCCACCAGCAGAGAACGGTCAGGAGTCTACGAGCAGTACTTC. This translates into CATSRERSGVYEQYF.

V is TRBV7-8 and J is TRBJ2-7; possibly TRBD1 or TRBD2 for D (6 bases each). There are 15 residues in the CDR3. Germline CDR1 reads SGHVS; CDR2 reads FQNEAQ. Trimming pared 1 base from V and 2 bases from J, leaving 12 bases between. CDR3 sequence: CASSLDGRGPYEQYF. In DNA form, the CDR3 reads TGTGCCAGCAGCTTAGACGGCCGGGGGCCCTACGAGCAGTACTTC.

The rearrangement uses TRBV9 and TRBJ1-1; D gene uncertain. This CDR3 contains 14 residues. V lost 3 bases to trimming and J lost 2 bases, with 11 bases between them. In germline, CDR1 is SGDLS, CDR2 YYNGEE. The CDR3 DNA reads as TGTGCCAGCAGCGGGAGGCCCGGAAACACTGAAGCTTTCTTT. This sequence encodes CASSGRPGNTEAFF.

J is TRBJ2-7 and V is TRBV4-1; no definite D call. Per germline, CDR1 MGHRA and CDR2 YSYEKL. The CDR3 has 16 amino acids. The V and J ends lost 3 bases and 4 bases respectively, with 19 bases between them. CDR3 bases: TGCGCCAGCAGCCAGGAGAGGACGGACGCCCAATACGAGCAGTACTTC. Translating gives CASSQERTDAQYEQYF.

Only a few counts were recorded for this clone. The genes are TRBV5-1 and TRBJ1-1; tentatively, D is TRBD1 (6 bases). V lost 1 base and J 3 bases, leaving 10 bases between the germline ends. The CDR3 covers 14 residues. In germline, CDR1 is SGHRS, CDR2 YFSETQ. CDR3 amino acids: CASSLPGAHTEAFF. The CDR3 nucleotides read TGCGCCAGCAGCTTGCCGGGGGCGCACACTGAAGCTTTCTTT.

The chain joins TRBV7-2 to TRBJ2-7; TRBD1 aligns across 11 bases. Germline V gene data show CDR1 as SGHTA and CDR2 as FQGNSA. Trimming took 4 bases from V and 4 from J; bases not matched to a gene: 9. This CDR3 has 16 amino acids. The CDR3 spells CASSSAPGQGVYEQYF. The DNA for the CDR3 is TGTGCCAGCAGCTCAGCTCCGGGACAGGGGGTGTACGAGCAGTACTTC.

There are a few counts of this clone. This chain uses TRBV6-5 with TRBJ1-2; D remains ambiguous. Germline CDR1 is MNHEY and CDR2 is SVGAGI. The CDR3 contains 13 residues. The V gene lost 6 bases and the J gene lost 4 bases, with 12 bases spanning the gap. CDR3 nucleotides: TGTGCCAGCAGCCCGAATCAGCCCTATGGCTACACCTTC. Translated: CASSPNQPYGYTF.

The chain joins TRBV28 to TRBJ2-1, with a weak D call TRBD1 (6 bases). Trimming cost V 5 bases and J 4 bases, with 12 bases left between them. Germline CDR1 reads MDHEN; CDR2 reads SYDVKM. The CDR3 is made up of 14 amino acids. The CDR3 reads CASSTRTVYNEQFF. For the CDR3, the DNA is TGTGCCAGCAGTACAAGGACAGTATACAATGAGCAGTTCTTC. Variable domain in full (rest from reference TRBV28 and TRBJ2-1): DVKVTQSSRYLVKRTGEKVFLECVQDMDHENMFWYRQDPGLGLRLIYFSYDVKMKEKGDIPEGYSVSREKKERFSLILESASTNQTSMYLCASSTRTVYNEQFFGPGTRLTVL.

V gene TRBV2 combines with J gene TRBJ2-7, with 8 bases identical to TRBD1. The germline CDR1 and CDR2 sequences are SNHLY and FYNNEI. This CDR3 comprises 15 residues. V lost 7 bases to trimming and J lost 7 bases; unmatched junction nucleotides: 15. The CDR3 sequence: CASMSSFRGLEEQYF. The CDR3, as DNA: TGTGCCAGCATGAGTTCGTTCAGGGGGCTTGAAGAGCAGTACTTC.

This clone was counted once. CDR3 coding DNA: TGTGCCAGTAGTATAGAACCAGGACGCGCCTACGAGCAGTACTTC. Amino acid sequence: CASSIEPGRAYEQYF. The rearrangement joins TRBV19 to TRBJ2-7, with D hard to call. This CDR3 has 15 amino acids. The germline V gene has CDR1 LNHDA and CDR2 SQIVND (reference sequence). Trimming took 0 bases from V and 2 from J, leaving 11 bases between them.

This chain links TRBV29-1 with TRBJ2-1, with 7 bases lining up with TRBD2. The CDR3 length is 14 residues. Germline V CDR1 and CDR2: SQVTM, ANQGSEA. V shed 7 bases and J 2 bases; nucleotides not matched to a gene: 8. The CDR3 DNA reads as TGCAGCGGGGAGGGTCGGCAGCCCTACAATGAGCAGTTCTTC. Residues: CSGEGRQPYNEQFF.

The chain recombines TRBV9 with TRBJ1-5; 7 bases agree with TRBD1. The ends lost 4 bases at V and 4 bases at J; junction bases unmatched: 14. The CDR3 runs 17 residues. In germline, CDR1 is SGDLS, CDR2 YYNGEE. The CDR3 here is CASSPTDRTSENQPQHF. As DNA, the CDR3 is TGTGCCAGCAGCCCGACGGACAGGACGAGTGAGAATCAGCCCCAGCATTTT.

This rearrangement joins TRBV30 to TRBJ1-1; D not certain. The germline V gene encodes CDR1 GTSNPN and CDR2 SVGIG (reference sequence). The CDR3 is 14 residues long. Trimming took off 0 bases at V and 1 base at J, with 9 bases between the two ends. The CDR3 bases are TGTGCCTGGAGTGTAAAATGGGGGAACACTGAAGCTTTCTTT. This translates into CAWSVKWGNTEAFF.

The V gene is TRBV10-3, the J gene TRBJ2-3; D might be TRBD1 or TRBD2, each matching 6 bases. CDR3 length equals 15 residues. V was clipped by 10 bases and J by 5 bases, with 22 bases between them. CDR1 is ENHRY, CDR2 SYGVKD, per germline. CDR3 amino acids: CATSGGPYLGDTQYF. For the CDR3, the DNA is TGTGCCACCTCCGGGGGCCCCTACCTCGGAGATACGCAGTATTTT.

The chain joins TRBV27 to TRBJ1-1, with D tentatively TRBD1 (6 bases). The ends were cut back, 3 bases at V and 7 bases at J, with 15 bases in the middle. There are 14 residues in the CDR3. Germline-derived CDR1 and CDR2 are MNHEY and SMNVEV (reference sequence). The CDR3 DNA reads as TGTGCCAGCAGTTTTCTAGGGGGATGGGGTGAAGCTTTCTTT. Protein product: CASSFLGGWGEAFF.